The clone carrying this T cell receptor beta chain was recorded at least ten times. Its antigen is not known. This specimen belongs to a study of CD8 T cells in ankylosing spondylitis. V dropped 7 bases and J dropped 8; count of bases not matched to a gene: 8. Germline CDR1 and CDR2: DFQATT and SNEGSKA (reference sequence). The CDR3 sequence is 12 residues long. Study conclusions and caveats: The clones that were linked to disease were reported to be significantly enriched in matched synovial fluid samples from ankylosing spondylitis patients. Disease-linked clones proved CD8+ and comparatively uncommon in peripheral blood.

Each CDR3 protein gets one entry after TCRdb re-called the 5' RACE reads with MiXCR. The data contain some 87,000 distinct CDR3 sequences, approximately 9% of them singletons. The rearrangement links TRBV20-1 to TRBJ1-2, with TRBD1 identical over 9 bases. This sequence was found in a male donor with ankylosing spondylitis or in good health (not recorded which). The sample consisted of blood, either unsorted or a sorted T cell fraction (not recorded which). The CDR3 bases are TGCAGTGTTACTACAGGGGGCGAAGGCTACACCTTC. Translated: CSVTTGGEGYTF.